One T cell receptor beta chain is described in this entry. This sample is part of a study of cytomegalovirus exposure and HLA in healthy donors. The PCR employed 60 Vbeta primers together with 13 Jbeta primers. Sequencing used immunoSEQ multiplex PCR; TCRdb keeps in-frame clones, though not all of them. The sample lists about 190,000 clones, about 84% occurring once. Trimming took 7 bases from V and 5 from J, leaving 15 bases between them. CDR3 length equals 14 residues. The germline gives CDR1 MNHNY, CDR2 SVGAGI (reference sequence). The gene calls are TRBV6-6 and TRBJ2-1; TRBD2 might be the D (6 bases). The clonotype comes from a man between 50 and 59 years old in good health and CMV-seronegative. The sequencing input was PBMCs. The CDR3 loop is CASKTGREHNEQFF. The CDR3, as DNA: TGTGCCAGCAAAACCGGACGGGAGCACAATGAGCAGTTCTTC.